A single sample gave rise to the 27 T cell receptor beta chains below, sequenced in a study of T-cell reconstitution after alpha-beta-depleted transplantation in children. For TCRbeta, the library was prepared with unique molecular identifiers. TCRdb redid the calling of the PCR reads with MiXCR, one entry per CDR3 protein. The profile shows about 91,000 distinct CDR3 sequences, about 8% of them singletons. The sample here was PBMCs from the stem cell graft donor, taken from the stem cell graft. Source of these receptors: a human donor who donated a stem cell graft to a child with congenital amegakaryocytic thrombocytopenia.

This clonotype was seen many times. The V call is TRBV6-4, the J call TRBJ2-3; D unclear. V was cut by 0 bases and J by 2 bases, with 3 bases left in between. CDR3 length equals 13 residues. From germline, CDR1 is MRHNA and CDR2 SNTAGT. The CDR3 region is CASSDSDTDTQYF. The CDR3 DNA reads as TGTGCCAGCAGTGACTCGGACACAGATACGCAGTATTTT.

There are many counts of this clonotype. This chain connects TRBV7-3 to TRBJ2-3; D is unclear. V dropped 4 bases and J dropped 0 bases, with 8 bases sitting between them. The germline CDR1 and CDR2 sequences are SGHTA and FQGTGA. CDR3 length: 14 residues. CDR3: CASSSSTSTDTQYF. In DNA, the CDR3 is TGTGCCAGCAGCTCAAGCACTAGCACAGATACGCAGTATTTT.

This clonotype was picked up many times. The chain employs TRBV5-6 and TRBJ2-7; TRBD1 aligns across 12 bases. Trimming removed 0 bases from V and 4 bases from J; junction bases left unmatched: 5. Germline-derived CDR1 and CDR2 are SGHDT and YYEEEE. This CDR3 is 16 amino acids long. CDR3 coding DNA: TGTGCCAGCAGCTTGGGGGGGACAGGGGGCTTGTACGAGCAGTACTTC. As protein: CASSLGGTGGLYEQYF.

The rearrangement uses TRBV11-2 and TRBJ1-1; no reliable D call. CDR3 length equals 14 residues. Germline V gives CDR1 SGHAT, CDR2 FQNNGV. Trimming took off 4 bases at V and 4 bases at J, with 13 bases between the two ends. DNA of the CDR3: TGTGCCAGCAGCTCGGGGTGGTCCTTCACTGAAGCTTTCTTT. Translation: CASSSGWSFTEAFF.

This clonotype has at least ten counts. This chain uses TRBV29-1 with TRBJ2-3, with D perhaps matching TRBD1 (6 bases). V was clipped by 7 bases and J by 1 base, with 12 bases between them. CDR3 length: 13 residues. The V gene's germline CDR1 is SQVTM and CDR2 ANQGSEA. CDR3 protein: CSADRSGTDTQYF. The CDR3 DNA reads TGCAGCGCCGACAGGTCGGGCACAGATACGCAGTATTTT.

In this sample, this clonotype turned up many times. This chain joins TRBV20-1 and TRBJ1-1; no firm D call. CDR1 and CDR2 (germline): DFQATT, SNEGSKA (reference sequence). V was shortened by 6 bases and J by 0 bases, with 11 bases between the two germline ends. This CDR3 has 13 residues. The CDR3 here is CSAGVALNTEAFF. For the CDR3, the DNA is TGCAGTGCCGGGGTGGCTTTGAACACTGAAGCTTTCTTT.

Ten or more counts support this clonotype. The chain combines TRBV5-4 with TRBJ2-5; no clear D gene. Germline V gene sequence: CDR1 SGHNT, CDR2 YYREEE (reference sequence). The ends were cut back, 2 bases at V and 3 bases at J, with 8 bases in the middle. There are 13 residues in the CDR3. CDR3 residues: CASSFEREETQYF. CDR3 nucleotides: TGTGCCAGCAGCTTTGAGAGAGAAGAGACCCAGTACTTC.

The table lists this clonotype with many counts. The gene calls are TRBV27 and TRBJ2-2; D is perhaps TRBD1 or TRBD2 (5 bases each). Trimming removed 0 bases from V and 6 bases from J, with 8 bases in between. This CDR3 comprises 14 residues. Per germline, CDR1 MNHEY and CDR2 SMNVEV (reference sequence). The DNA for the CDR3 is TGTGCCAGCAGTTTATCGAGGGGAGCCGGGGAGCTGTTTTTT. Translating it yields CASSLSRGAGELFF.

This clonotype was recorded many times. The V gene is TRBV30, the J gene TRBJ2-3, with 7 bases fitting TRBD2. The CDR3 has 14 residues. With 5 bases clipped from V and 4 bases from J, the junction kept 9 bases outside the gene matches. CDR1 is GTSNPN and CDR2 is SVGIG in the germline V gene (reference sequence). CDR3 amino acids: CAWESGGGSDTQYF. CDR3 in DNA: TGTGCCTGGGAGAGCGGCGGGGGTTCAGATACGCAGTATTTT.

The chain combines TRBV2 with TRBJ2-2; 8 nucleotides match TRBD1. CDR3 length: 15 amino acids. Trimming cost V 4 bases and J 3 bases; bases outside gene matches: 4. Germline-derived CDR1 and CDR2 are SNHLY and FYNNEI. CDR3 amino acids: CASSVQGADTGELFF. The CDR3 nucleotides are TGTGCCAGCAGTGTTCAGGGGGCGGACACCGGGGAGCTGTTTTTT.

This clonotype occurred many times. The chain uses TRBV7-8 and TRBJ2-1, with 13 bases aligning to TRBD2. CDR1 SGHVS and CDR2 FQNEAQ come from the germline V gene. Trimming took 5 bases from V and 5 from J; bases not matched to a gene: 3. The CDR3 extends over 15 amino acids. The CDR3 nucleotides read TGTGCCAGCAGCGCGACTAGCGGGAGGCACAATGAGCAGTTCTTC. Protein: CASSATSGRHNEQFF.

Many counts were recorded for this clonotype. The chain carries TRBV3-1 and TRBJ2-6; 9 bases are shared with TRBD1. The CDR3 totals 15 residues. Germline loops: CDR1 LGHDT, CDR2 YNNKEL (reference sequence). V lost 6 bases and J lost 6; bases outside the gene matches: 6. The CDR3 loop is CASRKGDRVANVLTF. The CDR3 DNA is TGTGCCAGCAGAAAGGGGGACAGGGTGGCCAACGTCCTGACTTTC.

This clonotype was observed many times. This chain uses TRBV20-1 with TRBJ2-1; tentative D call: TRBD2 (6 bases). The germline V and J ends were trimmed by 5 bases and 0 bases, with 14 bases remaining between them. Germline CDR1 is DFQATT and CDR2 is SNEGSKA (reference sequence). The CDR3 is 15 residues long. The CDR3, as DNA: TGCAGTGCTGGATGGGGTAGCGGCTCCTACAATGAGCAGTTCTTC. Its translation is CSAGWGSGSYNEQFF.

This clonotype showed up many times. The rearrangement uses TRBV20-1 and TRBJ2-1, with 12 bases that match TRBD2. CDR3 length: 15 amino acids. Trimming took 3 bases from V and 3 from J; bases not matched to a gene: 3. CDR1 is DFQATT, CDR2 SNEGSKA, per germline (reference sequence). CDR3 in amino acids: CSASRLAGDYNEQFF. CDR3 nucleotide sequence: TGCAGTGCTAGCCGACTAGCGGGGGACTACAATGAGCAGTTCTTC.

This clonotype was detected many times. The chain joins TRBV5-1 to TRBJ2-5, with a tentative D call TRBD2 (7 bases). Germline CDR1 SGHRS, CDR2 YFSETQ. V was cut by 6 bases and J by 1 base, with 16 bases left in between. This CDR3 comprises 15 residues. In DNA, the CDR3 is TGCGCCAGCACCAAAACGGGGGGCCCCCAAGAGACCCAGTACTTC. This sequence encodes CASTKTGGPQETQYF.

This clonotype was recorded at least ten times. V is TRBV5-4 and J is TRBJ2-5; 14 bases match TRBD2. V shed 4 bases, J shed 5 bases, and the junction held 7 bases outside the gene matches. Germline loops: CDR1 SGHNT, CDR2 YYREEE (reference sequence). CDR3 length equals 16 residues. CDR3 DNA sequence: TGTGCCAGCAGCGACGGGACTAGCGGGAGTTTGGAGACCCAGTACTTC. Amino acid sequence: CASSDGTSGSLETQYF.

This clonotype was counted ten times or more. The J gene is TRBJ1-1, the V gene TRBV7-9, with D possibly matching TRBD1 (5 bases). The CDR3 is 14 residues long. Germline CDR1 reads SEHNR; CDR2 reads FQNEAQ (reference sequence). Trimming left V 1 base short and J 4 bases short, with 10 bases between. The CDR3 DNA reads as TGTGCCAGCAGCTTAGGGGGGTTGGGCACTGAAGCTTTCTTT. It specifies CASSLGGLGTEAFF.

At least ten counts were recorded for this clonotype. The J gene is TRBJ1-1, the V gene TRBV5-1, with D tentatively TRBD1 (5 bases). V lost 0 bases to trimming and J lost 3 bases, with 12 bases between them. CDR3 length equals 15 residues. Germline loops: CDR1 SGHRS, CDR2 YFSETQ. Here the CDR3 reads CASSLERGGDTEAFF. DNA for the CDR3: TGCGCCAGCAGCTTGGAGCGTGGGGGGGACACTGAAGCTTTCTTT. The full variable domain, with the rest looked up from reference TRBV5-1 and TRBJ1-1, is KAGVTQTPRYLIKTRGQQVTLSCSPISGHRSVSWYQQTPGQGLQFLFEYFSETQRNKGNFPGRFSGRQFSNSRSEMNVSTLELGDSALYLCASSLERGGDTEAFFGQGTRLTVV.

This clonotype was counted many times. The CDR3 nucleotides are TGCAGTGCCCTACTAGGTCAAGAGACCCAGTACTTC. Amino acid sequence: CSALLGQETQYF. This rearrangement joins TRBV20-1 to TRBJ2-5; D possibly corresponds to TRBD2 (5 bases). The V end lost 6 bases, the J end lost 2 bases, and 10 bases lay between the germline ends. Germline V gene sequence: CDR1 DFQATT, CDR2 SNEGSKA (reference sequence). The CDR3 loop spans 12 amino acids.

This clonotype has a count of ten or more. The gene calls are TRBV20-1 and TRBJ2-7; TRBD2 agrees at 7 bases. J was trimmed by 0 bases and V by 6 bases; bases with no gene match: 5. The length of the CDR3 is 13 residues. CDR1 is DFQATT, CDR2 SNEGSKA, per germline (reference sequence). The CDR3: CSARGGSSYEQYF. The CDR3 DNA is TGCAGTGCACGTGGCGGGAGCTCCTACGAGCAGTACTTC.

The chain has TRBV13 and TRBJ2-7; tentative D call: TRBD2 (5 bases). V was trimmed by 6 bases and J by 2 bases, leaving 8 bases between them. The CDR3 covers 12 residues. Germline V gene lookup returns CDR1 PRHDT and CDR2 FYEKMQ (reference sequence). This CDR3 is CASRGRAYEQYF. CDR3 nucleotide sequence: TGTGCCAGCAGGGGGAGAGCCTACGAGCAGTACTTC.

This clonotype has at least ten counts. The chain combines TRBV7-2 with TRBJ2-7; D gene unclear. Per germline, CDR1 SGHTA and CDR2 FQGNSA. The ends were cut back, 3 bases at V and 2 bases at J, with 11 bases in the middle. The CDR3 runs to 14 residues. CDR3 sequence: CASSFISPPYEQYF. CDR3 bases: TGTGCCAGCAGCTTTATCAGTCCCCCCTACGAGCAGTACTTC.

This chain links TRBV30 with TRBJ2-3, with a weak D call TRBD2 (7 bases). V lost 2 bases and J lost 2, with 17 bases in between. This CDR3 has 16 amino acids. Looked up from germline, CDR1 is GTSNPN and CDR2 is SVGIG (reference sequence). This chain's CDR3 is CAWSIGAGGHTDTQYF. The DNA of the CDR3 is TGTGCCTGGAGTATAGGAGCCGGGGGGCACACAGATACGCAGTATTTT.

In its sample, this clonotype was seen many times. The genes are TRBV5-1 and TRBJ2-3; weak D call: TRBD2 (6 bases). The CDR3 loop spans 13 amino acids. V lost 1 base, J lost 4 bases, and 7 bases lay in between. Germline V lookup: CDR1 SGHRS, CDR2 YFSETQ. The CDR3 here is CASSLRLADTQYF. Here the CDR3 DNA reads TGCGCCAGCAGCTTGAGACTAGCAGATACGCAGTATTTT. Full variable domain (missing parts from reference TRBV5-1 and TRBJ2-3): KAGVTQTPRYLIKTRGQQVTLSCSPISGHRSVSWYQQTPGQGLQFLFEYFSETQRNKGNFPGRFSGRQFSNSRSEMNVSTLELGDSALYLCASSLRLADTQYFGPGTRLTVL.

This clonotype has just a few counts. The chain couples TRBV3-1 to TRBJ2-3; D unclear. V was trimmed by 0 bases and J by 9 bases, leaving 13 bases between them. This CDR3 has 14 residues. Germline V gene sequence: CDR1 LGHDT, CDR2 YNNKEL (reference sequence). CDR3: CASSQDLHGVTQYF. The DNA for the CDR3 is TGTGCCAGCAGCCAAGACCTACATGGGGTGACGCAGTATTTT.

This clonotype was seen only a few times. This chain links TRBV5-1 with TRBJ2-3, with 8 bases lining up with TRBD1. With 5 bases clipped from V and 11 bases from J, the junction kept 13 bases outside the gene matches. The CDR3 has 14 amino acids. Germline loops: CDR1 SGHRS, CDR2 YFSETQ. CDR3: CASSPGTGERMQYF. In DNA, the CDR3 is TGCGCCAGCAGTCCCGGGACAGGAGAAAGGATGCAGTATTTT.

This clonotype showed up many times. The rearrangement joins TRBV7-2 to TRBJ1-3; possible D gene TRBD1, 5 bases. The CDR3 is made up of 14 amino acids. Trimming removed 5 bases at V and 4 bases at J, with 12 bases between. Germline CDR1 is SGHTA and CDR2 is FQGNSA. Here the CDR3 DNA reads TGTGCCAGCAGCCCAGGGACGGCGGGAAACACCATATATTTT. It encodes CASSPGTAGNTIYF.